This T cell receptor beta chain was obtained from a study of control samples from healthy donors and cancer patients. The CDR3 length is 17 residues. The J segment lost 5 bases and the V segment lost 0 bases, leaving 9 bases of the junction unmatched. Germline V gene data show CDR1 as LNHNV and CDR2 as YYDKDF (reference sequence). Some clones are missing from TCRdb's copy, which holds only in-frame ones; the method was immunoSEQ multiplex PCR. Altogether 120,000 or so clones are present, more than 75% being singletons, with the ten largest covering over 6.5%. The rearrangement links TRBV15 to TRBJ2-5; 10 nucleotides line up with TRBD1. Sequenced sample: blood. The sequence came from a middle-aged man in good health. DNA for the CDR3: TGTGCCACCAGCAGAGACTACGGGACAGGGGTTGGGGAGACCCAGTACTTC. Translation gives CATSRDYGTGVGETQYF.